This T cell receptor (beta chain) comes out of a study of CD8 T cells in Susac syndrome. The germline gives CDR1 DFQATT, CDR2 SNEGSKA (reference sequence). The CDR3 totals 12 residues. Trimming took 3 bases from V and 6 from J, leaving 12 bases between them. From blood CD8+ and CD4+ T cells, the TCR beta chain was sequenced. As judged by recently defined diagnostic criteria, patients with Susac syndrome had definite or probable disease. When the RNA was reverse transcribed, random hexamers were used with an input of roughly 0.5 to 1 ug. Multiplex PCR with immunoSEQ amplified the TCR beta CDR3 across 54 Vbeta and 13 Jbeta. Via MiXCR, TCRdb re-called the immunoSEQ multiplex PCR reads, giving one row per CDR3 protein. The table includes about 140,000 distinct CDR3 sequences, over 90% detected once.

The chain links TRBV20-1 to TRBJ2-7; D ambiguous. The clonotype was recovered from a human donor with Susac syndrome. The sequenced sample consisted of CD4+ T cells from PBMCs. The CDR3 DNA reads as TGCAGTGCTAGCCCGGGCCTCCTCGAGCAGTACTTC. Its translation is CSASPGLLEQYF.